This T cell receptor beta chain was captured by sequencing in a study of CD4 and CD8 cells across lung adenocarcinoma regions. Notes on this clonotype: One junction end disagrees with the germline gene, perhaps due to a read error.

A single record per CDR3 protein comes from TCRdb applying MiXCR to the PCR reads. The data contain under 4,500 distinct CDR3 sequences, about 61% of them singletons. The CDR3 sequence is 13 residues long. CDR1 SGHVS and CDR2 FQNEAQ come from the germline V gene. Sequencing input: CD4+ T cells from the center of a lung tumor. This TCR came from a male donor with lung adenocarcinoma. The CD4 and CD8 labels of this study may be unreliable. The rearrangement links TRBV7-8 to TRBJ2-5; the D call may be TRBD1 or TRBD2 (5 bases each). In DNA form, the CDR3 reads TGTGCCAGCAGATTAGGGGTCGGGACCCCATGGGTCTTC. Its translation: CASRLGVGTPWVF.